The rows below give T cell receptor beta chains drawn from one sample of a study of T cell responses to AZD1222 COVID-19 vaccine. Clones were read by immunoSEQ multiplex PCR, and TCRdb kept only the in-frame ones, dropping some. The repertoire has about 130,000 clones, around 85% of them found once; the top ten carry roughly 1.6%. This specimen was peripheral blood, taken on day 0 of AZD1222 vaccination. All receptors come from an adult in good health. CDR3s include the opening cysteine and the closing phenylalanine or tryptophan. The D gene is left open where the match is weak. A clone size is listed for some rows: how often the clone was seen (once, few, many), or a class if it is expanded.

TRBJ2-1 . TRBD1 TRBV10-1 CASSESATGSYNEQFF TGCGCCAGCAGTGAGTCCGCGACAGGGTCCTACAATGAGCAGTTCTTC
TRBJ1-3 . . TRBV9 CASSVGEGSGNTIYF TGTGCCAGCAGCGTAGGCGAGGGGAGCGGAAACACCATATATTTT
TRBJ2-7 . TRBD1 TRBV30 CAWDRAAVGEQYF TGTGCCTGGGACAGGGCGGCGGTTGGGGAGCAGTACTTC
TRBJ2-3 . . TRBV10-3 CAISESTGTDTQYF TGTGCCATCAGTGAGTCGACGGGGACAGATACGCAGTATTTT
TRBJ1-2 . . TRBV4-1 CASSQGLVAGKYGYTF TGCGCCAGCAGCCAAGGCCTAGTAGCCGGGAAGTATGGCTACACCTTC
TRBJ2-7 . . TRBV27 CASRRTERAGEQYF TGTGCCAGCAGGAGGACCGAACGGGCGGGCGAGCAGTACTTC
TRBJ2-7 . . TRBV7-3 CASSLIDGYEQYF TGTGCCAGCAGCTTAATCGACGGCTACGAGCAGTACTTC
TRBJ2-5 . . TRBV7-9 CASRYGGGETQYF TGTGCCAGCAGATATGGGGGCGGAGAGACCCAGTACTTC
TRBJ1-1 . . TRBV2 CASGTEMNTEAFF TGTGCCAGCGGGACGGAGATGAACACTGAAGCTTTCTTT
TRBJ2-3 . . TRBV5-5 CASSLATGDTQYF TGTGCCAGCAGCTTGGCTACAGGGGATACGCAGTATTTT
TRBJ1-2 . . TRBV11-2 CASSHIRHSRDSGYTF TGTGCCAGCAGCCACATTAGACATTCTCGGGACTCTGGCTACACCTTC
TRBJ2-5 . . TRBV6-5 CASSLRIPQETQYF TGTGCCAGCAGTCTCCGGATTCCCCAAGAGACCCAGTACTTC
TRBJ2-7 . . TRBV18 CASSPGLYYEQYF TGTGCCAGCTCCCCGGGACTTTACTACGAGCAGTACTTC
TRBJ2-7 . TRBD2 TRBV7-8 CASSPTSGRSYEQYF TGTGCCAGCAGCCCTACTAGCGGGAGATCGTACGAGCAGTACTTC
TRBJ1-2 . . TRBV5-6 CASSLTGNRDYGYTF TGTGCCAGCAGCTTAACGGGTAACAGAGACTATGGCTACACCTTC
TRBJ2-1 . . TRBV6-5 CASRVDGGNEQFF TGTGCCAGCAGGGTGGACGGCGGCAATGAGCAGTTCTTC
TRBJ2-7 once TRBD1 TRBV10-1 CASSETGQGTREQYF TGCGCCAGCAGTGAGACGGGACAGGGGACCCGCGAGCAGTACTTC
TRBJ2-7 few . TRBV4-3 CASSQERTASYEQYF TGCGCCAGCAGCCAAGAACGCACGGCCTCCTACGAGCAGTACTTC
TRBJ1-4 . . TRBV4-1 CASSQGDQEFEKLFF TGCGCCAGCAGCCAAGGGGACCAGGAGTTTGAAAAACTGTTTTTT
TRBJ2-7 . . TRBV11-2 CASSPPGRPNRAGEQYF TGTGCCAGCAGCCCGCCAGGGCGGCCCAACCGGGCCGGCGAGCAGTACTTC
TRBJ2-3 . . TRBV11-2 CASSSDKGRADTQYF TGTGCCAGCAGCTCCGACAAGGGTCGGGCAGATACGCAGTATTTT
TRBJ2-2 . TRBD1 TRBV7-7 CASSLVQGAGTGELFF TGTGCCAGCAGCTTAGTTCAGGGGGCCGGCACCGGGGAGCTGTTTTTT
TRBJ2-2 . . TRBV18 CASSPISGNTGELFF TGTGCCAGCTCACCTATATCGGGGAACACCGGGGAGCTGTTTTTT
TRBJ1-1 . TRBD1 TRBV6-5 CASRQGQLNTEAFF TGTGCCAGCAGGCAGGGACAGCTGAACACTGAAGCTTTCTTT
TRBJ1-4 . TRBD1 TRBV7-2 CATGRQGTTNEKLFF TGTGCTACCGGAAGACAGGGGACAACTAATGAAAAACTGTTTTTT
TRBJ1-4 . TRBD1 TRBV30 CAWSPGQGAPEGEKLFF TGTGCCTGGAGTCCCGGACAGGGGGCGCCGGAGGGGGAAAAACTGTTTTTT
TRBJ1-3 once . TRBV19 CASTSQADGNTIYF TGTGCCAGTACCTCCCAGGCGGACGGAAACACCATATATTTT
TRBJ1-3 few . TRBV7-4 CASSLGGSPSSGNTIYF TGTGCCAGCAGCTTAGGGGGCAGCCCGAGCTCTGGAAACACCATATATTTT
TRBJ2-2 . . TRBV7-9 CASRNPNTGELFF TGTGCCAGCAGAAACCCTAACACCGGGGAGCTGTTTTTT
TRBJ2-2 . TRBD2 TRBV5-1 CASSTGLGPANTGELFF TGCGCCAGCAGCACCGGACTAGGCCCTGCGAACACCGGGGAGCTGTTTTTT
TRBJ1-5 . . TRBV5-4 CATRLENQPQHF TGTGCCACCAGACTTGAAAATCAGCCCCAGCATTTT
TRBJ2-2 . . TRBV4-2 CASSPGPGGTSNTGELFF TGTGCCAGCAGCCCCGGCCCCGGCGGGACCTCGAACACCGGGGAGCTGTTTTTT
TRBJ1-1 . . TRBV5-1 CATSSGNTEAFF TGCGCCACTAGTTCAGGGAACACTGAAGCTTTCTTT
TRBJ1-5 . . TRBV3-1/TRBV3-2 CASSQGSFYQPQHF TGTGCCAGCAGCCAAGGAAGTTTCTATCAGCCCCAGCATTTT
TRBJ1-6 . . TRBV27 CASSLSDGLGLTLHF TGTGCCAGCAGTTTATCAGACGGGTTGGGATTGACCCTCCACTTT
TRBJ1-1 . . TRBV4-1 CASSLPTLNTEAFF TGCGCCAGCAGCCTACCTACACTGAACACTGAAGCTTTCTTT
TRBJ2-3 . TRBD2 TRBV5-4 CASSLRLAGSTDTQYF TGTGCCAGCAGCTTGAGACTAGCGGGAAGCACAGATACGCAGTATTTT
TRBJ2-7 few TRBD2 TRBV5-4 CASSLGGLESYEQYF TGTGCCAGCAGCTTGGGGGGACTAGAGTCCTACGAGCAGTACTTC
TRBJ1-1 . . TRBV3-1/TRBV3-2 CASSQLVTSEAFF TGTGCCAGCAGCCAATTGGTGACGTCTGAAGCTTTCTTT
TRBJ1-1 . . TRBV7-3 CASSRRAGRGEAFF TGTGCCAGCAGCCGACGGGCAGGGCGGGGAGAAGCTTTCTTT
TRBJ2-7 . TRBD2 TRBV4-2 CASSQEGASGAYEQYF TGTGCCAGCAGCCAAGAAGGGGCTAGCGGGGCCTACGAGCAGTACTTC
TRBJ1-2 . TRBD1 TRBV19 CASSIDRTGGYYGYTF TGTGCCAGTAGTATAGACCGGACAGGGGGCTACTATGGCTACACCTTC
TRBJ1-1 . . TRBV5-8 CASSNRGNTEAFF TGTGCCAGCAGCAACCGGGGGAACACTGAAGCTTTCTTT